The source of this T cell receptor beta chain is a study of T-cell reconstitution after alpha-beta-depleted transplantation in children. Findings and caveats of the study: Some patients showed high day-60 TCRbeta diversity, which derived from surviving recipient T cells and thymic progenitors.

Trimming at V came to 4 bases and at J to 1 base, leaving 9 bases not matched to a gene. The CDR3 covers 18 residues. CDR1 and CDR2 from the germline V gene are SGHNT and YENEEA. A TCRbeta library incorporating unique molecular identifiers was prepared. TCRdb passed the PCR reads through MiXCR, listing each CDR3 protein once. The profile shows hundreds of thousands of distinct CDR3 sequences, approximately 13% of them singletons. This clonotype was counted between two and nine times. The antigen remains undetermined. The J gene is TRBJ2-3, the V gene TRBV11-3; 12 bases agree with TRBD2. This clonotype was sampled from a male patient under 18 who had a stem cell transplant for acute myeloid leukemia, so the T cells may come from the graft donor. The sequencing used PBMCs, mostly from graft donor cells, collected 360 days after TCRalphabeta/CD19-depleted stem cell transplant. CDR3 sequence (DNA): TGTGCCAGCAGCTGGCTAGCGGGAGGGGGCCTAGGCACAGATACGCAGTATTTT. Protein: CASSWLAGGGLGTDTQYF.